Below are 17 T cell receptor beta chains sequenced from a single sample in a study of blood T cell repertoires in COVID-19. Assay used: immunoSEQ multiplex PCR; TCRdb lists only in-frame clones, some missing. The sample yields about 380,000 clones, roughly 85% seen once. Sample: peripheral blood. The receptor set was obtained from a woman aged 18-29 years with acute or convalescent COVID-19.

The chain joins TRBV5-6 to TRBJ1-4; TRBD1 matches at 7 bases. Germline assignment: CDR1 SGHDT and CDR2 YYEEEE. This CDR3 is built from 14 residues. J gave up 5 bases and V 2 bases, and 3 bases lay outside the gene matches. Here the CDR3 reads CASSFATGNEKLFF. The CDR3 nucleotides read TGTGCCAGCAGCTTTGCGACAGGGAATGAAAAACTGTTTTTT.

The genes are TRBV10-1 and TRBJ2-1; D may be TRBD2 (6 bases). Trimming left V 4 bases short and J 8 bases short, with 15 bases between. This CDR3 is built from 14 residues. Germline CDR1 WNHNN, CDR2 SYGVQD (reference sequence). The CDR3 DNA sequence: TGCGCCAGCAGTGTCGGGAGAGGGGTCGATGAGCAGTTCTTC. Its translation: CASSVGRGVDEQFF.

The J gene is TRBJ2-5, the V gene TRBV2, with 14 positions matching TRBD2. V gave up 4 bases and J gave up 7 bases; unmatched junction bases: 11. The germline V gene encodes CDR1 SNHLY and CDR2 FYNNEI. The CDR3 totals 17 residues. The CDR3 nucleotides read TGTGCCAGCAGTGGGGGTCCGGGACTAGCGGGGGAAGGGACCCAGTACTTC. It specifies CASSGGPGLAGEGTQYF.

CDR3 region: CAWRVWAGIRDNEKLFF. DNA for the CDR3: TGTGCCTGGAGGGTATGGGCAGGGATACGTGATAATGAAAAACTGTTTTTT. V and J are TRBV30 and TRBJ1-4; tentative D call: TRBD1 (5 bases). CDR3 length equals 17 residues. CDR1 and CDR2 from the germline V gene are GTSNPN and SVGIG (reference sequence). V dropped 3 bases and J dropped 4 bases, with 21 bases sitting between them.

This clone was found once. CDR3 nucleotides: TGTGCCAGCAGCTGGGGACAGGGGCGAGCAACTAATGAAAAACTGTTTTTT. It codes for CASSWGQGRATNEKLFF. The chain carries TRBV7-2 and TRBJ1-4; 10 bases agree with TRBD1. The CDR3 length is 17 residues. Trimming took 4 bases from V and 0 from J; bases not matched to a gene: 5. CDR1 is SGHTA, CDR2 FQGNSA, per germline.

This clone has more than one count but fewer than ten. The V and J genes are TRBV29-1 and TRBJ1-2; no clear D gene. Trimming removed 2 bases at V and 4 bases at J, with 14 bases between. CDR3 size: 14 residues. Looked up from germline, CDR1 is SQVTM and CDR2 is ANQGSEA. In DNA form, the CDR3 reads TGCAGCGTTGAATTACAGACCGTCAGCTATGGCTACACCTTC. Protein product: CSVELQTVSYGYTF.

CDR3 residues: CASSLTGDSYNEQFF. CDR3 DNA sequence: TGTGCCAGCAGCTTGACAGGGGACTCCTACAATGAGCAGTTCTTC. The chain recombines TRBV7-9 with TRBJ2-1; the match to TRBD1 covers 8 bases. J gave up 0 bases and V 3 bases, and 1 base lay outside the gene matches. The CDR3 is made up of 15 amino acids. Looked up from germline, CDR1 is SEHNR and CDR2 is FQNEAQ (reference sequence).

The chain couples TRBV5-6 to TRBJ2-5, with 7 nucleotides matching TRBD2. V lost 3 bases and J lost 4; bases outside the gene matches: 6. The CDR3 extends over 14 amino acids. Germline CDR1 is SGHDT and CDR2 is YYEEEE. Here the CDR3 reads CASSSRREGETQYF. The CDR3 DNA sequence: TGTGCCAGCAGCTCCCGTAGGGAGGGAGAGACCCAGTACTTC.

J is TRBJ1-1 and V is TRBV6-5; possibly TRBD1 for D (6 bases). Per the germline V gene, CDR1 is MNHEY and CDR2 is SVGAGI. Trimming pared 4 bases from V and 4 bases from J, leaving 13 bases between. This CDR3 region has 14 residues. CDR3 nucleotide sequence: TGTGCCAGCAGTTCGGACAGAATGGGCACTGAAGCTTTCTTT. Translating gives CASSSDRMGTEAFF.

CDR3: CASSVAGEISETQYF. CDR3 coding DNA: TGTGCCAGCAGCGTAGCAGGGGAAATTAGCGAGACCCAGTACTTC. The chain has TRBV9 and TRBJ2-5; TRBD1 is a possible D gene (6 bases). This CDR3 comprises 15 residues. V was shortened by 0 bases and J by 5 bases, with 14 bases between the two germline ends. CDR1 is SGDLS and CDR2 is YYNGEE in the germline V gene.

V usage is TRBV6-4 and J usage is TRBJ2-7, with D uncertain. V was clipped by 1 base and J by 2 bases, with 12 bases between them. The CDR3 length is 15 residues. Germline lookup yields CDR1 MRHNA and CDR2 SNTAGT. The CDR3 is CASSDCRNLTYEQYF. CDR3 nucleotide sequence: TGTGCCAGCAGTGACTGTCGCAATCTAACCTACGAGCAGTACTTC.

The J gene is TRBJ1-2, the V gene TRBV5-1; 7 bases are a match to TRBD1. This CDR3 spans 12 amino acids. V shed 2 bases and J 11 bases; nucleotides not matched to a gene: 6. Germline V gives CDR1 SGHRS, CDR2 YFSETQ. Here the CDR3 reads CASSFGTEYYTF. The CDR3 coding sequence is TGCGCCAGCAGCTTTGGGACAGAATATTACACCTTC.

The chain employs TRBV12-3 or TRBV12-4 and TRBJ2-5; weak D call: TRBD2 (6 bases). V gave up 5 bases and J gave up 5 bases, with 12 bases separating them. The CDR3 sequence is 13 residues long. CDR3: CASSPRRAETQYF. The CDR3 DNA sequence: TGTGCCAGCAGTCCGCGGAGGGCGGAGACCCAGTACTTC.

The V and J genes are TRBV19 and TRBJ2-7, with a tentative D call TRBD2 (5 bases). Per the germline V gene, CDR1 is LNHDA and CDR2 is SQIVND (reference sequence). Trimming pared 3 bases from V and 2 bases from J, leaving 11 bases between. The CDR3 loop spans 14 amino acids. In nucleotides, the CDR3 is TGTGCCAGTAGTATGAGGGCCATCGCCTACGAGCAGTACTTC. It yields the protein CASSMRAIAYEQYF. Full variable domain (remainder filled in from reference TRBV19 and TRBJ2-7): DGGITQSPKYLFRKEGQNVTLSCEQNLNHDAMYWYRQDPGQGLRLIYYSQIVNDFQKGDIAEGYSVSREKKESFPLTVTSAQKNPTAFYLCASSMRAIAYEQYFGPGTRLTVT.

This clone occurred once. The chain uses TRBV9 and TRBJ1-4, with TRBD1 identical over 9 bases. Germline V gene lookup returns CDR1 SGDLS and CDR2 YYNGEE. The CDR3 loop spans 14 amino acids. With V trimmed by 3 bases and J by 7 bases, 4 bases remained unmatched. The CDR3 DNA reads TGTGCCAGCAGCGAGACAGGGGGGGGTGAAAAACTGTTTTTT. It is translated as CASSETGGGEKLFF.

This chain uses TRBV12-3 or TRBV12-4 with TRBJ2-5; possibly TRBD2 for D (6 bases). The V end was cut by 6 bases, the J end by 5 bases, with 13 bases between. This CDR3 has 13 residues. In DNA, the CDR3 is TGTGCCAGCAGCCCGGGGGACCGGGAGACCCAGTACTTC. Its translation is CASSPGDRETQYF.

This clone came up a few times. This rearrangement joins TRBV7-9 to TRBJ2-7; possibly TRBD2 for D (5 bases). The V gene's germline CDR1 is SEHNR and CDR2 FQNEAQ (reference sequence). The CDR3 runs to 13 residues. Deletions cut 0 bases from V and 5 bases from J, with 8 bases between. CDR3 protein: CASSLAFGDEQYF. CDR3 coding DNA: TGTGCCAGCAGCTTAGCGTTCGGGGACGAGCAGTACTTC.